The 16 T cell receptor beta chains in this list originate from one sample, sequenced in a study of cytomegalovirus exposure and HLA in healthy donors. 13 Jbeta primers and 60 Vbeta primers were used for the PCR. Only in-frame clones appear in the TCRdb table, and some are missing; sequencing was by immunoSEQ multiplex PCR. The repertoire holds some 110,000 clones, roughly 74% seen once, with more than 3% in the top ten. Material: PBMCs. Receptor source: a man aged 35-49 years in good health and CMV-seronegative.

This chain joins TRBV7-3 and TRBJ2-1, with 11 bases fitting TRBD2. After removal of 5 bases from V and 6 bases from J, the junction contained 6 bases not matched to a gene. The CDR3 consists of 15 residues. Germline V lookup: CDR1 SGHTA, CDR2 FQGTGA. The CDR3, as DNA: TGTGCCAGCAGCCCAGCTAGCGGGGGGACCAATGAGCAGTTCTTC. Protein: CASSPASGGTNEQFF.

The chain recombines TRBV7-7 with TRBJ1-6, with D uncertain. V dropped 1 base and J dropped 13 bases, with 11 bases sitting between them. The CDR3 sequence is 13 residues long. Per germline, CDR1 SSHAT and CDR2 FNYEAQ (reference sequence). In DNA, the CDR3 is TGTGCCAGCAGCTTAGTGGCGGGATCTCCCCTCCACTTT. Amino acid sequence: CASSLVAGSPLHF. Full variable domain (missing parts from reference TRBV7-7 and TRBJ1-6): GAGVSQSPRYKVTKRGQDVTLRCDPISSHATLYWYQQALGQGPEFLTYFNYEAQPDKSGLPSDRFSAERPEGSISTLTIQRTEQRDSAMYRCASSLVAGSPLHFGNGTRLTVT.

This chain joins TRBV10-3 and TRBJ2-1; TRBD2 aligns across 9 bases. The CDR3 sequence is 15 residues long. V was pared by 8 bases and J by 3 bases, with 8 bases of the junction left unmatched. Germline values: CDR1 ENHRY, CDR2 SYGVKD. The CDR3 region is CAIGEGGGDYNEQFF. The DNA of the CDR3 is TGTGCCATCGGGGAGGGCGGGGGGGACTACAATGAGCAGTTCTTC.

The CDR3 DNA is TGTGCCAGTAGTATCAACCTGGACAGCTCCTATAATTCACCCCTCCACTTT. The encoded protein is CASSINLDSSYNSPLHF. V gene TRBV19 combines with J gene TRBJ1-6, with a tentative D call TRBD1 (6 bases). The germline CDR1 and CDR2 sequences are LNHDA and SQIVND (reference sequence). The germline V and J ends were trimmed by 3 bases and 0 bases, with 12 bases remaining between them. The CDR3 totals 17 residues.

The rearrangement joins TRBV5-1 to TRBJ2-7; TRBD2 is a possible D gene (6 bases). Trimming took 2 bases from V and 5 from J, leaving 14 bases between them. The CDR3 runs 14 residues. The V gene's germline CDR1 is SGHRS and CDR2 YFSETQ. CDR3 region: CASSFNGPGDEQYF. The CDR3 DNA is TGCGCCAGCAGCTTTAACGGGCCGGGAGACGAGCAGTACTTC.

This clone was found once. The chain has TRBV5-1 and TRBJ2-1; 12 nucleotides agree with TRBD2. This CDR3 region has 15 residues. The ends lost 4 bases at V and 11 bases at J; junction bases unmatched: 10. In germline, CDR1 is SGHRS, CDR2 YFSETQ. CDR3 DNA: TGCGCCAGCAGCCCCGATATGGGACTAGCGGGTCAGCAGTTCTTC. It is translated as CASSPDMGLAGQQFF.

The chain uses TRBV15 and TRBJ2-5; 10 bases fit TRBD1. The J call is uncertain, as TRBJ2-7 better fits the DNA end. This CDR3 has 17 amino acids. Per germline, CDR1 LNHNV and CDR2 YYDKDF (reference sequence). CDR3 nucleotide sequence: TGTGCCACCAGCAGAGATCCTCCGGGACAGGGGACTCACGAGCAGTACTTC. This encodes CATSRDPPGQGTHEQYF.

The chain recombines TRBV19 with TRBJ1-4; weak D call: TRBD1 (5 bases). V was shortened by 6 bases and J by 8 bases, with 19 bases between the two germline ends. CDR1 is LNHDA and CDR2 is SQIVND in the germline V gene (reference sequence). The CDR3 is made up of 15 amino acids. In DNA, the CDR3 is TGTGCCAGTAGATCAGGGCAGCGATCGGGCGAAAAACTGTTTTTT. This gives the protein CASRSGQRSGEKLFF.

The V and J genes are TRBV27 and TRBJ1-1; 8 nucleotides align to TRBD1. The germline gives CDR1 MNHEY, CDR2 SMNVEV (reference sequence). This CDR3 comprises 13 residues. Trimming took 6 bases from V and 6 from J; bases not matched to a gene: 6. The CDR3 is CASSWTGRPEAFF. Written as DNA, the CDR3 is TGTGCCAGCAGCTGGACAGGGCGGCCTGAAGCTTTCTTT.

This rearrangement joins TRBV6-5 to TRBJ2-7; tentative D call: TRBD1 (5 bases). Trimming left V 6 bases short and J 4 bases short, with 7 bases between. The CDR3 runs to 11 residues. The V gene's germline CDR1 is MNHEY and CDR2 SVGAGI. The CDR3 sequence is CASRRQYEQYF. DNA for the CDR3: TGTGCCAGCAGACGACAGTACGAGCAGTACTTC.

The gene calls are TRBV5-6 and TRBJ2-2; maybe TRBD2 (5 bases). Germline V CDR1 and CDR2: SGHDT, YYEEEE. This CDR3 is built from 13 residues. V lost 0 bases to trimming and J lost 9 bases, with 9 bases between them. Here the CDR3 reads CASSLGGPRELFF. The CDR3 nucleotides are TGTGCCAGCAGCTTGGGAGGGCCCAGGGAGCTGTTTTTT.

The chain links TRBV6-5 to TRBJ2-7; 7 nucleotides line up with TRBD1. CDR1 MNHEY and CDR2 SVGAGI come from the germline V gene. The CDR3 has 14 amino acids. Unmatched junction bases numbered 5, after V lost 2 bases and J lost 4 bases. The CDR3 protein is CASSYRQGGYEQYF. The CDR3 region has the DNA TGTGCCAGCAGTTACCGACAGGGTGGGTACGAGCAGTACTTC.

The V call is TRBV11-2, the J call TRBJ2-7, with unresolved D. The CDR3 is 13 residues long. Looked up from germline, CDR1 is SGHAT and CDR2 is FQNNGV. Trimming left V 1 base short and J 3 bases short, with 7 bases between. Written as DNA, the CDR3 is TGTGCCAGCAGCTTAGGACAACTCTACGAGCAGTACTTC. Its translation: CASSLGQLYEQYF.

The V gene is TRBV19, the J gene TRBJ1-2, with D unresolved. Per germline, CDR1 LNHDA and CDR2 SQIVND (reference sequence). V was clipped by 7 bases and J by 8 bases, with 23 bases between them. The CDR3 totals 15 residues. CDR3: CASIPPLELARGYTF. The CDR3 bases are TGTGCCAGTATCCCCCCCTTGGAGCTTGCTCGGGGCTACACCTTC. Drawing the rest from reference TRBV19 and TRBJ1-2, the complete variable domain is DGGITQSPKYLFRKEGQNVTLSCEQNLNHDAMYWYRQDPGQGLRLIYYSQIVNDFQKGDIAEGYSVSREKKESFPLTVTSAQKNPTAFYLCASIPPLELARGYTFGSGTRLTVV.

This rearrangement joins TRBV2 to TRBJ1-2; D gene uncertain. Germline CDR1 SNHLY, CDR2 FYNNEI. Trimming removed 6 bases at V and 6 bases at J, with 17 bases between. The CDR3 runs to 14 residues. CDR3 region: CASSPSPRLDGYTF. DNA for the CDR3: TGTGCCAGCAGCCCCAGTCCCAGACTGGATGGCTACACCTTC.

This CDR3 is CASATDRASGYTF. CDR3 DNA: TGTGCCAGCGCCACTGACAGGGCTAGCGGCTACACCTTC. The chain recombines TRBV6-5 with TRBJ1-2; 7 nucleotides align to TRBD1. The CDR3 contains 13 residues. V was clipped by 8 bases and J by 8 bases; unmatched bases: 11. Germline V gene sequence: CDR1 MNHEY, CDR2 SVGAGI.